This T cell receptor (beta chain) was documented in a study of T-cell reconstitution after alpha-beta-depleted transplantation in children. Preparation of the TCRbeta library used unique molecular identifiers. A single record per CDR3 protein comes from TCRdb applying MiXCR to the PCR reads. Of tens of thousands of distinct CDR3 sequences listed, roughly 15% are singletons. As regards this clonotype: Antigen specificity is unknown.

The germline V and J ends were trimmed by 2 bases and 5 bases, with 12 bases remaining between them. The CDR3 sequence is 14 residues long. Whole-study results and caveats: There were some patients whose high TCRbeta diversity at day 60 came from surviving recipient T cells and thymic progenitors. Counts and diversity of T cells one year after transplant came mostly from newly produced T cells. Alpha-beta T cells present about two months after transplant were reported to originate from several hundred expanded graft clones.

The source is a male patient under 10 years old who had a stem cell transplant for acute lymphoblastic leukemia, so the T cells may come from the graft donor. The sequenced sample was PBMCs, mostly from graft donor cells, obtained 180 days after TCRalphabeta/CD19-depleted stem cell transplant. The rearrangement links TRBV12-3 or TRBV12-4 to TRBJ2-5, with D perhaps given as TRBD1 or TRBD2 (6 bases each). CDR3: CASSLRGRRETQYF. For the CDR3, the DNA is TGTGCCAGCAGTTTACGGGGGCGGAGGGAGACCCAGTACTTC.